This T cell receptor beta chain was sequenced during a study of cytomegalovirus exposure and HLA in healthy donors. General observations from the study: Accurate prediction of HLA-A and HLA-B alleles (for most subjects) was reportedly achieved from TCR beta sequences. Productive status was seen about 90% or about 30% of the time for most TCR beta V segments in an earlier analysis. In all likelihood, a cluster of highly shared sequence variants was a sequencing artifact. In a later analysis, HLA-associated TCR beta chains were more clonally expanded than equally common others.

Concerning this clone: The antigen is not known.

The PCR was carried out with 60 Vbeta primers and 13 Jbeta primers. Produced via immunoSEQ multiplex PCR; TCRdb's table is partial and in-frame only. The table records over 150,000 clones, roughly 79% of them present only once. Trimming cost V 5 bases and J 2 bases, with 14 bases left between them. CDR3 size: 15 residues. Germline values: CDR1 LGHNA, CDR2 YSLEER. The V gene is TRBV4-3, the J gene TRBJ2-3; weak D call: TRBD2 (6 bases). Sequenced sample: PBMCs. The sequence derives from a woman between 50 and 59 years old in good health and CMV-seronegative. The chain's CDR3 is CASSYGGGNTDTQYF. DNA for the CDR3: TGCGCCAGCAGCTACGGCGGCGGGAACACAGATACGCAGTATTTT.